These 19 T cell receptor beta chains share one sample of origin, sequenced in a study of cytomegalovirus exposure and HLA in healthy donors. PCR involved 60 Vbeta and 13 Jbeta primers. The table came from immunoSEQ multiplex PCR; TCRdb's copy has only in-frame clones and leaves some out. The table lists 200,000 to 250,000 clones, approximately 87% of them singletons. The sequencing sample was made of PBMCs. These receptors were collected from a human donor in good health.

The CDR3 reads CAWSPVAGTQETQYF. CDR3 DNA sequence: TGTGCCTGGAGCCCGGTAGCGGGCACACAAGAGACCCAGTACTTC. The rearrangement links TRBV30 to TRBJ2-5; 7 bases align to TRBD2. CDR1 is GTSNPN and CDR2 is SVGIG in the germline V gene (reference sequence). The V segment lost 3 bases and the J segment 2 bases; nucleotides outside the gene matches: 9. CDR3 size: 15 residues.

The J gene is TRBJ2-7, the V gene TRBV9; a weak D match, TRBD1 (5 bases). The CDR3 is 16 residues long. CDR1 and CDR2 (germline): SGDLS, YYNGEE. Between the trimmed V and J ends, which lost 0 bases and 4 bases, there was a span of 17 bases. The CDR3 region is CASSVDGAQMPYEQYF. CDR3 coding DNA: TGTGCCAGCAGCGTAGATGGGGCCCAGATGCCTTACGAGCAGTACTTC.

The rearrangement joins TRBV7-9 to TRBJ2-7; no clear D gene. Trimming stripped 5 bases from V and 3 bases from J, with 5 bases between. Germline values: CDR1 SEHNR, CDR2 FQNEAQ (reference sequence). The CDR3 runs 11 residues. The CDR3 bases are TGTGCCAGCAGCGGAGACTACGAGCAGTACTTC. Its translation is CASSGDYEQYF.

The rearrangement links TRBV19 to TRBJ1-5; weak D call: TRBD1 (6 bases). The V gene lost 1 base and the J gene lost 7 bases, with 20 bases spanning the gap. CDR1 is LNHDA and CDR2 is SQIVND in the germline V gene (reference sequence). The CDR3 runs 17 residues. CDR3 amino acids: CASSIAATGLGWQPQHF. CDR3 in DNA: TGTGCCAGTAGTATAGCTGCGACAGGCCTAGGGTGGCAGCCCCAGCATTTT.

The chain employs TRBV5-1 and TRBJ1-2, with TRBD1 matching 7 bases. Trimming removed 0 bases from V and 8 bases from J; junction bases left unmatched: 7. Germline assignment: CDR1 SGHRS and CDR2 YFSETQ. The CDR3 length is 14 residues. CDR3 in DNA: TGCGCCAGCAGCTTGGAGACAGGGATGAGAGGCTACACCTTC. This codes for CASSLETGMRGYTF.

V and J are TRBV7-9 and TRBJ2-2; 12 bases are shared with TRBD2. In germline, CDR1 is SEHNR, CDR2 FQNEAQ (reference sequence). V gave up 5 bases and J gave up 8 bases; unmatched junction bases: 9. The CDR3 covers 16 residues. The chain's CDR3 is CASSLRLAGVSGELFF. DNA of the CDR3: TGTGCCAGCAGCCTAAGACTAGCGGGAGTTTCGGGGGAGCTGTTTTTT.

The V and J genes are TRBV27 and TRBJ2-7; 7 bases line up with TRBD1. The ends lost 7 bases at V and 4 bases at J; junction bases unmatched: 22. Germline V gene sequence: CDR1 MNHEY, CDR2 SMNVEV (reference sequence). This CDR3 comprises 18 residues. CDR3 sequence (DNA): TGTGCCAGCAAAACACGAGGGGGCAGGGGGTCGGTGGGGTACGAGCAGTACTTC. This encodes CASKTRGGRGSVGYEQYF.

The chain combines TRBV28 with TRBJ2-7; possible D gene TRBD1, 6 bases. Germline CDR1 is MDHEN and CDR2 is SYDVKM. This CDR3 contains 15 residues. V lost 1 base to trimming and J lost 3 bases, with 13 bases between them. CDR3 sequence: CASSLLAQGLYEQYF. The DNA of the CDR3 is TGTGCCAGCAGTTTATTGGCACAGGGCCTCTACGAGCAGTACTTC.

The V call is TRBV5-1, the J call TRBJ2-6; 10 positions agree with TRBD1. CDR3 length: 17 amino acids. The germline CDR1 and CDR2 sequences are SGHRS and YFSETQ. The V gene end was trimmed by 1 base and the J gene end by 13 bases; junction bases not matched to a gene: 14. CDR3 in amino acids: CASSLKDRQGAPRVLTF. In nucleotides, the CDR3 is TGCGCCAGCAGCTTGAAAGATAGACAGGGGGCGCCTCGGGTCCTGACTTTC.

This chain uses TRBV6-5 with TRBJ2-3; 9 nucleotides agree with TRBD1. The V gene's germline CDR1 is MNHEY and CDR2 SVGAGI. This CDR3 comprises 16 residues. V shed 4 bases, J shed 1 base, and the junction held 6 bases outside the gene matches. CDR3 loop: CASSSRTGVGTDTQYF. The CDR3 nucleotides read TGTGCCAGCAGTTCAAGGACAGGGGTGGGCACAGATACGCAGTATTTT.

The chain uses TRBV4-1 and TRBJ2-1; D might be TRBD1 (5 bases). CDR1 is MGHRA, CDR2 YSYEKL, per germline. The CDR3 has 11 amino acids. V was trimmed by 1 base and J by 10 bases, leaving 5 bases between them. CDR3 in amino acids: CASSQAGEQFF. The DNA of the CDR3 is TGCGCCAGCAGCCAAGCAGGGGAGCAGTTCTTC.

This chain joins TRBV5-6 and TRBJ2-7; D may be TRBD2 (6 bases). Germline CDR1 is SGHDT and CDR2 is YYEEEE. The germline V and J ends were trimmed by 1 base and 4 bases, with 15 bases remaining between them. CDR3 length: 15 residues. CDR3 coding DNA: TGTGCCAGCAGCTTGCCCGGGAGTCCGGGTTACGAGCAGTACTTC. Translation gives CASSLPGSPGYEQYF. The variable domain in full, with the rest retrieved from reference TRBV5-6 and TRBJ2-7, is DAGVTQSPTHLIKTRGQQVTLRCSPKSGHDTVSWYQQALGQGPQFIFQYYEEEERQRGNFPDRFSGHQFPNYSSELNVNALLLGDSALYLCASSLPGSPGYEQYFGPGTRLTVT.

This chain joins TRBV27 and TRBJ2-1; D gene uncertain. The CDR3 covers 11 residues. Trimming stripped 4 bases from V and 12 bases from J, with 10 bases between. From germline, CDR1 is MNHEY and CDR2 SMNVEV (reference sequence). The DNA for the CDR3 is TGTGCCAGCAGTTCGACACAAGGGCAGTTCTTC. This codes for CASSSTQGQFF.

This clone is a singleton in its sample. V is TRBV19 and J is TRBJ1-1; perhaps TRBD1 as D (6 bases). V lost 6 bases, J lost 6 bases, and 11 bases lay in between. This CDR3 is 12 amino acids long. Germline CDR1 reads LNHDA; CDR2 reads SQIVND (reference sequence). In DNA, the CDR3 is TGTGCCAGTAGAAACACAGGGCCTGAAGCTTTCTTT. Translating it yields CASRNTGPEAFF.

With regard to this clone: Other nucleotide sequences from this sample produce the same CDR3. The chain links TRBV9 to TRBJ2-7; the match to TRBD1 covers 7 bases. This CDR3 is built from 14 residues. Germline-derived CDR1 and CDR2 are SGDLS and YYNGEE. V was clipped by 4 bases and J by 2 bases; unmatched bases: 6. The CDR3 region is CASSPRTGAYEQYF. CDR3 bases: TGTGCCAGCAGCCCCCGGACAGGAGCCTACGAGCAGTACTTC.

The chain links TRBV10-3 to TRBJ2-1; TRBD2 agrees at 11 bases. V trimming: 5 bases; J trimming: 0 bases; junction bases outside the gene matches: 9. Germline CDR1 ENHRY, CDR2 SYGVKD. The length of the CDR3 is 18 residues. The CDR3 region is CAISKGTSGTSSYNEQFF. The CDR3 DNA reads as TGTGCCATCAGTAAAGGGACTAGCGGTACGAGCTCCTACAATGAGCAGTTCTTC.

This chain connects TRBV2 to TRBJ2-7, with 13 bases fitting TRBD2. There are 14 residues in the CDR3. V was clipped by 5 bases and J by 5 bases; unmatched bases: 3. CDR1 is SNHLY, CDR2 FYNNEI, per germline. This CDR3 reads CASSRLAGGNEQYF. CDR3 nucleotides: TGTGCCAGCAGTAGACTAGCGGGAGGAAACGAGCAGTACTTC.

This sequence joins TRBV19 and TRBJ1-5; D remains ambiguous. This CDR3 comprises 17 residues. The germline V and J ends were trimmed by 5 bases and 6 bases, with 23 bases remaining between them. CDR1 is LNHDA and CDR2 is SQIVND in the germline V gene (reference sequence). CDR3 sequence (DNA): TGTGCCAGTAGTCCGTATTTGGGCATCGGTCACGGTCAGCCCCAGCATTTT. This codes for CASSPYLGIGHGQPQHF.

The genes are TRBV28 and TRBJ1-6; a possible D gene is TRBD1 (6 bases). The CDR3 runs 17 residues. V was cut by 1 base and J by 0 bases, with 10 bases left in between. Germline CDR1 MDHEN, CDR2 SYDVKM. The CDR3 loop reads CASSLSGQSSYNSPLHF. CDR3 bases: TGTGCCAGCAGTTTATCCGGACAGAGCTCCTATAATTCACCCCTCCACTTT.